The text below deals with one T cell receptor beta chain. These data belong to a study of blood T cell repertoires in COVID-19. In the study overall: Some COVID-19 samples were acute and others convalescent; all came from the United States, Italy and Spain. PBMCs, B-cell-depleted T cells, or T cells were the source of the cDNA or gDNA that made up the material.

The Seattle patients, enrolled during active infection, were followed longitudinally. TCRdb's table, derived via immunoSEQ multiplex PCR, lists solely in-frame clones and lacks some. The table has approximately 200,000 clones, about 87% seen once; the top ten hold 2% to 3%. Trimming cost V 3 bases and J 4 bases; bases outside gene matches: 5. Germline-derived CDR1 and CDR2 are MGHRA and YSYEKL. The CDR3 runs to 14 residues. The rearrangement uses TRBV4-1 and TRBJ2-7, with TRBD1 identical over 8 bases. This TCR came from a man aged 25-40 years with COVID-19, enrolled during active disease. Source material: peripheral blood. CDR3 coding DNA: TGCGCCAGCAGCCAGGTTACAGGGGGTTACGAGCAGTACTTC. It encodes CASSQVTGGYEQYF.